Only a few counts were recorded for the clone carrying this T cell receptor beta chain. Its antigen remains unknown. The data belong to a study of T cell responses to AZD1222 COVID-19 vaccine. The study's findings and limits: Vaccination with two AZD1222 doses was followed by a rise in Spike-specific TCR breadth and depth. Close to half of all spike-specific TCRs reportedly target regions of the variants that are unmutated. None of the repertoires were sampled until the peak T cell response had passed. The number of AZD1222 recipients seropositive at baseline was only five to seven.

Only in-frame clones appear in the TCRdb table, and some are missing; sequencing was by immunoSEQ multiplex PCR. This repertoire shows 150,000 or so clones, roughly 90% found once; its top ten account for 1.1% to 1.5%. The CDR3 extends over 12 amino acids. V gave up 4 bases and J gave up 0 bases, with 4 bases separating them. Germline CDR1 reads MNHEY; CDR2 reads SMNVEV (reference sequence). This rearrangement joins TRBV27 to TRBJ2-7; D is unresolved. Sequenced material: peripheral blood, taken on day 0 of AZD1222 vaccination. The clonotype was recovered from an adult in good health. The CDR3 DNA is TGTGCCAGCAGTTCAAACTCCTACGAGCAGTACTTC. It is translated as CASSSNSYEQYF.